This T cell receptor (beta chain) was recorded in a study of T cells in localized non-small cell lung cancer. V was cut by 2 bases and J by 0 bases, with 7 bases left in between. CDR3 size: 14 residues. Per germline, CDR1 MDHEN and CDR2 SYDVKM. Whole-study results and caveats: Uninvolved adjacent lung, not tumor, had the highest T cell clonality. Greater T cell density in blood accompanied longer overall survival. Turning up in adjacent lung were a median approximately 50 of the top 100 tumor clones. A single tumor region was sequenced, leaving heterogeneity possible.

TCRdb's copy holds only in-frame clones and misses some; the assay was immunoSEQ multiplex PCR. The table shows thousands of clones, with roughly 60% occurring only once. To note about this clone: Its antigen is unknown.

This clonotype originated in a male donor older than 55 with stage I squamous cell lung carcinoma. J is TRBJ1-2 and V is TRBV28; tentatively, D is TRBD1 (5 bases). The input for sequencing was lymph node tissue, taken before any cancer treatment. The CDR3 region is CASSLGAANYGYTF. As DNA, the CDR3 is TGTGCCAGCAGTTTAGGGGCGGCTAACTATGGCTACACCTTC.